A single sample is the source of the 18 T cell receptor beta chains below, sequenced in a study of T cell changes during pregnancy in multiple sclerosis. Assay: immunoSEQ multiplex PCR; the TCRdb copy retains only in-frame clones and omits some. The repertoire has over 60,000 clones, about nine tenths of them found once; the top ten carry roughly 0.7%. Here the sequenced sample was peripheral blood, taken in the third trimester of pregnancy. These receptors were obtained from a female donor in good health, enrolled as a control in a pregnancy study.

The rearrangement links TRBV4-2 to TRBJ2-7; perhaps TRBD1 as D (6 bases). V shed 1 base and J shed 1 base, with 8 bases lying between them. Germline V gene lookup returns CDR1 LGHNA and CDR2 YNFKEQ. This CDR3 spans 14 amino acids. The CDR3 coding sequence is TGTGCCAGCAGCCAAGGGGGGCCTTCCTACGAGCAGTACTTC. Protein product: CASSQGGPSYEQYF.

The genes are TRBV19 and TRBJ1-3; D unclear. The CDR3 runs to 15 residues. V dropped 6 bases and J dropped 8 bases, with 20 bases sitting between them. Germline CDR1 reads LNHDA; CDR2 reads SQIVND (reference sequence). The CDR3, as DNA: TGTGCCAGTAGCTCCTCCTTCACTTCGGTAGACACCATATATTTT. It is translated as CASSSSFTSVDTIYF.

The J gene is TRBJ1-3, the V gene TRBV6-5; 7 positions agree with TRBD1. The V and J ends lost 6 bases and 3 bases, in that order; junction bases with no gene match: 8. This CDR3 contains 15 residues. Germline V gene lookup returns CDR1 MNHEY and CDR2 SVGAGI. Here the CDR3 reads CASREQGLGGNTIYF. In DNA form, the CDR3 reads TGTGCCAGCAGGGAACAGGGGTTAGGTGGAAACACCATATATTTT.

The chain recombines TRBV7-8 with TRBJ1-2, with a possible D match to TRBD1 (5 bases). V was trimmed by 10 bases and J by 7 bases, leaving 16 bases between them. The V gene's germline CDR1 is SGHVS and CDR2 FQNEAQ. The CDR3 consists of 12 residues. CDR3 sequence reads: CATGTGLVGYTF. In DNA, the CDR3 is TGTGCCACCGGGACTGGGCTCGTTGGCTACACCTTC.

V is TRBV29-1 and J is TRBJ1-2; 7 bases line up with TRBD1. V gave up 6 bases and J gave up 2 bases; unmatched junction bases: 6. CDR1 and CDR2 from the germline V gene are SQVTM and ANQGSEA. This CDR3 has 13 amino acids. The CDR3 sequence is CSVGVQGNYGYTF. DNA for the CDR3: TGCAGCGTGGGGGTACAGGGGAACTATGGCTACACCTTC.

The DNA for the CDR3 is TGTGCCAGCAGCTTAGGTGATCGACAGGGAAAGTTCTTC. Its translation: CASSLGDRQGKFF. V gene TRBV11-2 combines with J gene TRBJ2-1; 7 nucleotides line up with TRBD1. The ends lost 1 base at V and 14 bases at J; junction bases unmatched: 8. The germline CDR1 and CDR2 sequences are SGHAT and FQNNGV. This CDR3 is built from 13 residues.

The chain joins TRBV5-6 to TRBJ1-1, with D perhaps TRBD1 (6 bases). In germline, CDR1 is SGHDT, CDR2 YYEEEE. This CDR3 is built from 14 residues. Trimming removed 4 bases from V and 1 base from J, with 11 bases in between. DNA for the CDR3: TGTGCCAGCAGCCCGGACAGTTCGAACACTGAAGCTTTCTTT. This translates into CASSPDSSNTEAFF.

The CDR3 sequence: CASTPARGSRQETQYF. CDR3 nucleotides: TGTGCCAGCACCCCCGCCCGCGGGAGTCGACAAGAGACCCAGTACTTC. The chain has TRBV27 and TRBJ2-5; TRBD2 matches 7 bases. Germline assignment: CDR1 MNHEY and CDR2 SMNVEV (reference sequence). The CDR3 runs 16 residues. V shed 7 bases, J shed 2 bases, and the junction held 13 bases outside the gene matches.

This sequence joins TRBV6-5 and TRBJ2-7; 9 bases align to TRBD1. The germline CDR1 and CDR2 sequences are MNHEY and SVGAGI. CDR3 size: 14 residues. V was clipped by 6 bases and J by 1 base; unmatched bases: 4. Written as DNA, the CDR3 is TGTGCCAGCAGCCGTGGGACAGGGTCCTACGAGCAGTACTTC. Translation: CASSRGTGSYEQYF.

The chain joins TRBV7-9 to TRBJ1-3; the D is unclear. The V and J ends lost 5 bases and 8 bases respectively, with 13 bases between them. The CDR3 consists of 13 residues. CDR1 and CDR2 (germline): SEHNR, FQNEAQ (reference sequence). CDR3 region: CASSVTNPHTIYF. CDR3 nucleotides: TGTGCCAGCAGCGTCACTAACCCGCACACCATATATTTT.

The chain carries TRBV7-8 and TRBJ2-7; no clear D gene. The CDR3 sequence is 13 residues long. Per germline, CDR1 SGHVS and CDR2 FQNEAQ. Trimming cost V 2 bases and J 0 bases, with 5 bases left between them. CDR3 DNA: TGTGCCAGCAGCTTAAGAGGCTCCTACGAGCAGTACTTC. Protein: CASSLRGSYEQYF.

V gene TRBV5-4 combines with J gene TRBJ1-1; TRBD1 might be the D (5 bases). Germline CDR1 and CDR2: SGHNT and YYREEE (reference sequence). Trimming removed 2 bases at V and 0 bases at J, with 11 bases between. CDR3 length equals 15 residues. The CDR3 coding sequence is TGTGCCAGCAGCTTTGAACAGGTTATGAACACTGAAGCTTTCTTT. It codes for CASSFEQVMNTEAFF.

The J gene is TRBJ1-2, the V gene TRBV5-4, with no clear D. The ends were cut back, 3 bases at V and 4 bases at J, with 10 bases in the middle. CDR3 length: 13 amino acids. Germline-derived CDR1 and CDR2 are SGHNT and YYREEE (reference sequence). In DNA, the CDR3 is TGTGCCAGCAGCTACGGGGAAGGCTATGGCTACACCTTC. Its protein product is CASSYGEGYGYTF.

J is TRBJ1-5 and V is TRBV7-2; D is possibly TRBD1 (5 bases). V lost 1 base to trimming and J lost 6 bases, with 13 bases between them. This CDR3 region has 15 residues. CDR1 SGHTA and CDR2 FQGNSA come from the germline V gene. The CDR3 DNA reads TGTGCCAGCAGCTTAGGGGTAGGGAGGGGTCAGCCCCAGCATTTT. It codes for CASSLGVGRGQPQHF.

The V and J genes are TRBV27 and TRBJ1-2; 7 bases are a match to TRBD1. V trimming: 6 bases; J trimming: 10 bases; junction bases outside the gene matches: 11. The CDR3 is made up of 13 amino acids. Germline lookup yields CDR1 MNHEY and CDR2 SMNVEV (reference sequence). As DNA, the CDR3 is TGTGCCAGCAGACCGACAGGGATGGATGTCTACACCTTC. Translation: CASRPTGMDVYTF.

The J gene is TRBJ2-5, the V gene TRBV7-9; 9 bases agree with TRBD1. V shed 4 bases, J shed 5 bases, and the junction held 11 bases outside the gene matches. Germline CDR1 is SEHNR and CDR2 is FQNEAQ (reference sequence). The CDR3 is made up of 16 amino acids. CDR3 DNA: TGTGCCAGCAGCTCAACCGGGACAGGGTTTAGTGAGACCCAGTACTTC. Amino acid sequence: CASSSTGTGFSETQYF. The whole variable domain, remainder taken from reference TRBV7-9 and TRBJ2-5, is DTGVSQNPRHKITKRGQNVTFRCDPISEHNRLYWYRQTLGQGPEFLTYFQNEAQLEKSRLLSDRFSAERPKGSFSTLEIQRTEQGDSAMYLCASSSTGTGFSETQYFGPGTRLLVL.

The chain employs TRBV28 and TRBJ1-2; D ambiguous. The CDR3 has 13 amino acids. Germline V CDR1 and CDR2: MDHEN, SYDVKM. V shed 3 bases and J shed 8 bases, with 13 bases lying between them. The CDR3 nucleotides are TGTGCCAGCAGTTTCGCGAACCCGTACGGCTACACCTTC. It yields the protein CASSFANPYGYTF.

This clone was seen a few times. This rearrangement joins TRBV7-2 to TRBJ1-1; no reliable D call. Trimming pared 3 bases from V and 2 bases from J, leaving 7 bases between. This CDR3 comprises 13 residues. Germline V CDR1 and CDR2: SGHTA, FQGNSA. The CDR3 spells CASSLAINTEAFF. For the CDR3, the DNA is TGTGCCAGCAGCTTGGCCATTAACACTGAAGCTTTCTTT.